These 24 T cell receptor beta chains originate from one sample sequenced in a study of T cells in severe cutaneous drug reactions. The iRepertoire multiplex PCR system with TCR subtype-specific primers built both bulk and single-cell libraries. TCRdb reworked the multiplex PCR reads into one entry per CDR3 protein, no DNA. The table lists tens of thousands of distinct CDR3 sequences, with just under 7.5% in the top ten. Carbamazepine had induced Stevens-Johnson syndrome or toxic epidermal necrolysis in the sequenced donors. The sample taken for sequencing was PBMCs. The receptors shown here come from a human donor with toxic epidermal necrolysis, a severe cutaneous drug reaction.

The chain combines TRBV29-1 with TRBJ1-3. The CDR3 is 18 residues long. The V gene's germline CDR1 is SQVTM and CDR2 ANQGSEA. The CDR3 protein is CSVEDLFMEPGSGNTIYF.

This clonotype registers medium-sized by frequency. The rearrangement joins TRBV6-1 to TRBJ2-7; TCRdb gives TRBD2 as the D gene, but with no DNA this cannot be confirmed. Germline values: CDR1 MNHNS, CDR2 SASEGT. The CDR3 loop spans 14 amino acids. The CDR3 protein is CASSLGRLSYEQYF.

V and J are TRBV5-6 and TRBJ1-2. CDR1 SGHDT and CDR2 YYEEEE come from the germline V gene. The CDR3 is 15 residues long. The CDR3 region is CASSPLEGTSYGYTF.

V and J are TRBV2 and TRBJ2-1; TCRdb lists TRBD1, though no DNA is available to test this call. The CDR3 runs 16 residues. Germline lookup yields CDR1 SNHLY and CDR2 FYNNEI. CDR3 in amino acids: CASSPTGPPNYNEQFF.

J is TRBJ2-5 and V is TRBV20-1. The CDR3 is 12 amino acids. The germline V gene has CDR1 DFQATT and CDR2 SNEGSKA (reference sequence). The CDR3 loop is CSARVPREAQYF.

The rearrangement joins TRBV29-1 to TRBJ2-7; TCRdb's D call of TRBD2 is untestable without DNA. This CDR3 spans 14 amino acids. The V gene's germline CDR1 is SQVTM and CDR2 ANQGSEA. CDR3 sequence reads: CSVETSGPTYEQYF.

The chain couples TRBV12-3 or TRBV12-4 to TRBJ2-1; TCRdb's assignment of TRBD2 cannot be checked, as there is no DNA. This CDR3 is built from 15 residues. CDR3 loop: CASSLGPYSYNEQFF.

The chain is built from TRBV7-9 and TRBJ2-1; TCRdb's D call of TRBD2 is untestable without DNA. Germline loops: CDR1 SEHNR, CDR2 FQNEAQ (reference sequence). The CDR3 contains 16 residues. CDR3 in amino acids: CASSPSPGLAYNEQFF.

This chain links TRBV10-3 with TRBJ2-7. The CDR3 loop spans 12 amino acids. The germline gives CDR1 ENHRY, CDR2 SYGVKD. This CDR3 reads CAISDLSDEQYF.

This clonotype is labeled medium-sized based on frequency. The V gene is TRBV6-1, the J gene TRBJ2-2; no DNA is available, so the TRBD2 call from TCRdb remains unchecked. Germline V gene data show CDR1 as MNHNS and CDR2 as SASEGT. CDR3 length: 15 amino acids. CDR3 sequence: CASSELAGRDGELFF.

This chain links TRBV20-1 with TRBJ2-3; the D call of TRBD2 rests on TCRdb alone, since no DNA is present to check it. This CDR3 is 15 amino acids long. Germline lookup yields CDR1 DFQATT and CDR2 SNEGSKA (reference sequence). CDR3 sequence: CSAGERERGTDTQYF.

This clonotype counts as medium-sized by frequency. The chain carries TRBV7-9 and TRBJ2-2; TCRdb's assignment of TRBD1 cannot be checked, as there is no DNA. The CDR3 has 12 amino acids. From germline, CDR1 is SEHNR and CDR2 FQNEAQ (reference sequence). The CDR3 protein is CASMGGTGELFF.

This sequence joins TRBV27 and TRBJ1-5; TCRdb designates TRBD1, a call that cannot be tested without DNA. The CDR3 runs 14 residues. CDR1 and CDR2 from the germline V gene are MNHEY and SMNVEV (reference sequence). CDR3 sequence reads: CASRGPRSNQPQHF.

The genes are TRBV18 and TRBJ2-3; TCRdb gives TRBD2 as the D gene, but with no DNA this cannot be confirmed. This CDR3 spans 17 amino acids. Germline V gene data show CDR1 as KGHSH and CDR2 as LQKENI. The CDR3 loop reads CASSPLEAGLSTDTQYF.

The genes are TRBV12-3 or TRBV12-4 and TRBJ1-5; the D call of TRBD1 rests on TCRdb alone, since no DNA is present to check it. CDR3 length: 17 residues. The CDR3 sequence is CASSLAPQGIGNQPQHF.

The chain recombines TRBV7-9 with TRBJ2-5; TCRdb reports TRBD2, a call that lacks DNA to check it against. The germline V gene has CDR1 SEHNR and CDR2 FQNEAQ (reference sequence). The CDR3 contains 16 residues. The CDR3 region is CASGAPGLATQETQYF.

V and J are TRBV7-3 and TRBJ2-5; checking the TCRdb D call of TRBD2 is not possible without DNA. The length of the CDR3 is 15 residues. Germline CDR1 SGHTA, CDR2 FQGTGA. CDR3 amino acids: CASSSAGTSKETQYF.

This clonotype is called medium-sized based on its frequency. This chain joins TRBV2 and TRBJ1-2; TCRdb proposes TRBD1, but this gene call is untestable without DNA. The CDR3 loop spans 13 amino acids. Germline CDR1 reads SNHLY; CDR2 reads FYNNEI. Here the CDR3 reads CASSPGTAYGYTF.

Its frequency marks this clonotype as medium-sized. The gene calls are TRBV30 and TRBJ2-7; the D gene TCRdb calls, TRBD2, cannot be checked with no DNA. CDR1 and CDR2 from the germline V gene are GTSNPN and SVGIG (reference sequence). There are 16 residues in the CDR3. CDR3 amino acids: CAWESRFSGRGYEQYF.

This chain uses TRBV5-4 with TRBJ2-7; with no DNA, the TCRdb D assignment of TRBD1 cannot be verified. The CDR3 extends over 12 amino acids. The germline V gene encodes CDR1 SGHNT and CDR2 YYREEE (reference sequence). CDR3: CASSPRQGEQYF.

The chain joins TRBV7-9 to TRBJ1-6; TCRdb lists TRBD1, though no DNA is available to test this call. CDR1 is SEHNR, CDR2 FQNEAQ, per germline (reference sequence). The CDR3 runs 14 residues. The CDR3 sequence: CASSLGTGNSPLHF.

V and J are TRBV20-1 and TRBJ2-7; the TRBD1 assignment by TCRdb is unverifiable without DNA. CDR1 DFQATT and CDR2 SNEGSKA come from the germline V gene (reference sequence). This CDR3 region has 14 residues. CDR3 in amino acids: CSATPGGGIYEQYF.

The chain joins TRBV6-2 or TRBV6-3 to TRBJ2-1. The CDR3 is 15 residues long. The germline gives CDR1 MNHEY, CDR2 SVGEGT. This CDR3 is CASSYSGPPHNEQFF.

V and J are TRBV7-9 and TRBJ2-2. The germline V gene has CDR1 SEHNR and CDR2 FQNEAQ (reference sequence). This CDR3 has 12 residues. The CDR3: CANPISTGELFF. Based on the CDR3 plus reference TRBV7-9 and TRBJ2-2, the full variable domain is DTGVSQNPRHKITKRGQNVTFRCDPISEHNRLYWYRQTLGQGPEFLTYFQNEAQLEKSRLLSDRFSAERPKGSFSTLEIQRTEQGDSAMYLCANPISTGELFFGEGSRLTVL.